This T cell receptor (beta chain) was retrieved from a study of cytomegalovirus exposure and HLA in healthy donors. PCR involved 60 Vbeta and 13 Jbeta primers. Profiling relied on immunoSEQ multiplex PCR, and the TCRdb table lists in-frame clones only, not all of them. The sample comprises some 130,000 clones, about 82% of which are singletons, and approximately 1.1% rests with the top ten. Notes on the study in general: In a later analysis, a genetic analysis reported fewer productive-TCR N-insertions in an Asian-associated ancestry cluster than the cohort average.

A word on this clone: What it binds is not known. The same CDR3 also results from other DNA sequences found in this sample.

The sequence was obtained from a boy under 18 in good health and CMV-seronegative. The sample comprised PBMCs.

The CDR3 protein is CASSLVGTGDLGGYTF. The CDR3 region has the DNA TGTGCCAGCAGCTTGGTAGGGACAGGGGACTTGGGTGGCTACACCTTC. V and J are TRBV5-6 and TRBJ1-2; 10 nucleotides align to TRBD1. The germline V gene encodes CDR1 SGHDT and CDR2 YYEEEE. Losses at the gene ends were 0 bases for V and 7 bases for J; bases not matched to a gene: 9. This CDR3 is built from 16 residues.